These 21 T cell receptor beta chains came from one sample sequenced in a study of shared clonotypes between healthy human individuals (dated by TCRdb to the early 2020s). CD8 naive samples were CD45RO-negative cells positively selected for CCR7, giving a CD45RA+CCR7+ population that excluded TemRA cells. Library prep was done by the immunoSEQ multiplex PCR assay. Held by TCRdb, this immuneACCESS table contains in-frame sequences only and omits some clones. Under half of the omission traces to an unresolved V gene where checked; the cause of the rest is unknown. The table for this sample lists millions of clones; approximately 94% of them were counted only once. Together, the top ten hold about 1.8% of the sample. The sample consisted of naive CD8+ T cells from PBMCs. Read against the paper, the sample's cell subset or site label means: CD45RA+CCR7+. All receptors derive from a man between 18 and 29 years old in good health. Some clones in this sample may be carry-over from other donors' samples.

V gene TRBV4-1 combines with J gene TRBJ2-7; 7 bases line up with TRBD1. CDR3 length: 14 residues. The germline CDR1 and CDR2 sequences are MGHRA and YSYEKL. V shed 4 bases and J 2 bases; nucleotides not matched to a gene: 5. The CDR3 sequence is CASSPRDSPYEQYF. CDR3 DNA sequence: TGCGCCAGCAGCCCGAGGGACAGCCCCTACGAGCAGTACTTC.

A note on this clone: The same CDR3 arises from other DNA sequences in this sample as well. The V gene is TRBV6-5, the J gene TRBJ2-5, with D perhaps being TRBD1 or TRBD2 (5 bases each). Trimming took off 2 bases at V and 2 bases at J, with 9 bases between the two ends. Germline assignment: CDR1 MNHEY and CDR2 SVGAGI. The CDR3 runs to 14 residues. In nucleotides, the CDR3 is TGTGCCAGCAGTTACCCGGGGCAGCAAGAGACCCAGTACTTC. As protein: CASSYPGQQETQYF.

The rearrangement joins TRBV4-1 to TRBJ2-2, with D maybe TRBD2 (6 bases). Between the trimmed V and J ends, which lost 0 bases and 6 bases, there was a span of 8 bases. This CDR3 spans 14 amino acids. The germline CDR1 and CDR2 sequences are MGHRA and YSYEKL. As DNA, the CDR3 is TGCGCCAGCAGCCAAGAGGAGGGACCCGGGGAGCTGTTTTTT. It yields the protein CASSQEEGPGELFF.

In this sample, this clone turned up once. The rearrangement links TRBV28 to TRBJ1-1; TRBD1 might be the D (5 bases). The CDR3 covers 12 residues. The V end lost 5 bases, the J end lost 4 bases, and 8 bases lay between the germline ends. Germline values: CDR1 MDHEN, CDR2 SYDVKM. CDR3 bases: TGTGCCAGCAGTGGGGGGGGCACTGAAGCTTTCTTT. Translated, it gives CASSGGGTEAFF.

The gene calls are TRBV18 and TRBJ2-1; D might be TRBD1 (6 bases). Trimming left V 3 bases short and J 4 bases short, with 16 bases between. Germline CDR1 KGHSH, CDR2 LQKENI. The CDR3 runs 16 residues. CDR3 sequence: CASSPPGTPSYNEQFF. CDR3 DNA: TGTGCCAGCTCACCCCCCGGGACACCATCTTACAATGAGCAGTTCTTC. Variable domain in full (rest from reference TRBV18 and TRBJ2-1): NAGVMQNPRHLVRRRGQEARLRCSPMKGHSHVYWYRQLPEEGLKFMVYLQKENIIDESGMPKERFSAEFPKEGPSILRIQQVVRGDSAAYFCASSPPGTPSYNEQFFGPGTRLTVL.

This CDR3 is CASSSFSGRVNTEAFF. In nucleotides, the CDR3 is TGTGCCAGCAGTTCCTTCTCCGGGAGAGTGAACACTGAAGCTTTCTTT. The rearrangement joins TRBV27 to TRBJ1-1; D remains unclear. V gave up 4 bases and J gave up 0 bases, with 15 bases separating them. CDR1 MNHEY and CDR2 SMNVEV come from the germline V gene (reference sequence). The CDR3 has 16 amino acids.

The rearrangement uses TRBV19 and TRBJ1-5; 7 nucleotides align to TRBD1. Germline CDR1 LNHDA, CDR2 SQIVND (reference sequence). This CDR3 spans 14 amino acids. V lost 5 bases and J lost 10; bases outside the gene matches: 11. In DNA form, the CDR3 reads TGTGCCAGTAGTTTTCTTGCAGGGGGGGAACCCCAGCATTTT. Its translation is CASSFLAGGEPQHF.

This CDR3 reads CASSLGRTNTYNEQFF. The DNA of the CDR3 is TGTGCCAGCAGTTTGGGGAGGACAAACACCTACAATGAGCAGTTCTTC. The chain combines TRBV28 with TRBJ2-1, with a possible D match to TRBD2 (6 bases). The CDR3 is 16 residues long. Germline V gives CDR1 MDHEN, CDR2 SYDVKM. The V end was cut by 3 bases, the J end by 2 bases, with 14 bases between.

V gene TRBV30 combines with J gene TRBJ2-6; 7 bases fit TRBD2. J gave up 2 bases and V 1 base, and 8 bases lay outside the gene matches. CDR1 and CDR2 (germline): GTSNPN, SVGIG (reference sequence). The CDR3 has 17 residues. In nucleotides, the CDR3 is TGTGCCTGGAGTGACCAGCGGGAACTGACTGGGGCCAACGTCCTGACTTTC. Amino acids: CAWSDQRELTGANVLTF.

The chain recombines TRBV5-1 with TRBJ2-3; 10 nucleotides line up with TRBD2. Germline V gene data show CDR1 as SGHRS and CDR2 as YFSETQ. The CDR3 has 18 amino acids. The J segment lost 1 base and the V segment lost 0 bases, leaving 8 bases of the junction unmatched. CDR3 residues: CASSLAQREGFGTDTQYF. CDR3 DNA: TGCGCCAGCAGCTTGGCCCAGCGGGAGGGGTTTGGCACAGATACGCAGTATTTT.

This CDR3 reads CASSPPGPGGEQYF. In DNA, the CDR3 is TGTGCCAGCTCACCACCGGGACCGGGAGGCGAGCAGTACTTC. The chain uses TRBV18 and TRBJ2-7; 7 bases are a match to TRBD2. The germline V gene has CDR1 KGHSH and CDR2 LQKENI. The V and J ends lost 0 bases and 6 bases, in that order; junction bases with no gene match: 5. CDR3 size: 14 residues.

The J gene is TRBJ2-7, the V gene TRBV28, with 9 bases identical to TRBD2. J gave up 3 bases and V 3 bases, and 6 bases lay outside the gene matches. CDR3 length: 15 residues. CDR1 and CDR2 (germline): MDHEN, SYDVKM. The CDR3 is CASSFQREAYYEQYF. The DNA of the CDR3 is TGTGCCAGCAGTTTCCAGCGGGAGGCTTACTACGAGCAGTACTTC.

The V call is TRBV19, the J call TRBJ2-7; 8 bases line up with TRBD2. Trimming cost V 8 bases and J 5 bases; bases outside gene matches: 17. The CDR3 extends over 16 amino acids. Looked up from germline, CDR1 is LNHDA and CDR2 is SQIVND (reference sequence). This CDR3 reads CASGTIPGLGFNEQYF. The CDR3 DNA reads TGTGCCAGTGGTACTATACCGGGACTAGGGTTCAACGAGCAGTACTTC.

This chain connects TRBV6-6 to TRBJ2-7; possibly TRBD1 for D (5 bases). The CDR3 consists of 15 residues. V was shortened by 8 bases and J by 0 bases, with 17 bases between the two germline ends. CDR1 MNHNY and CDR2 SVGAGI come from the germline V gene (reference sequence). CDR3 in DNA: TGTGCCAGCGGAATGGGGCGGCCGGTCTCCTACGAGCAGTACTTC. It yields the protein CASGMGRPVSYEQYF.

This rearrangement joins TRBV11-2 to TRBJ2-1; the D gene is possibly TRBD1 (6 bases). Deletions cut 6 bases from V and 8 bases from J, with 20 bases between. CDR1 SGHAT and CDR2 FQNNGV come from the germline V gene. The CDR3 contains 15 residues. The CDR3 region is CASSSGAVVVDEQFF. The CDR3 nucleotides are TGTGCCAGCAGTTCAGGGGCGGTGGTGGTGGATGAGCAGTTCTTC.

The chain couples TRBV9 to TRBJ2-3; tentative D call: TRBD2 (5 bases). This CDR3 contains 13 residues. V gave up 4 bases and J gave up 6 bases, with 12 bases separating them. From germline, CDR1 is SGDLS and CDR2 YYNGEE. This CDR3 is CASSPRGVDTQYF. The CDR3 region has the DNA TGTGCCAGCAGCCCCCGGGGAGTCGATACGCAGTATTTT.

The chain carries TRBV6-5 and TRBJ2-3, with unresolved D. The germline gives CDR1 MNHEY, CDR2 SVGAGI. The V and J ends lost 4 bases and 0 bases respectively, with 8 bases between them. The CDR3 totals 14 residues. CDR3 coding DNA: TGTGCCAGCAGTTCTTGGGGTAGCACAGATACGCAGTATTTT. This sequence encodes CASSSWGSTDTQYF.

This rearrangement joins TRBV6-1 to TRBJ1-4, with a possible D match to TRBD1 (5 bases). This CDR3 has 11 amino acids. Germline values: CDR1 MNHNS, CDR2 SASEGT. Trimming removed 8 bases from V and 8 bases from J, with 9 bases in between. CDR3 nucleotide sequence: TGTGCCAGCTTTCGGGGGGAAAAACTGTTTTTT. This gives the protein CASFRGEKLFF.

This rearrangement joins TRBV5-8 to TRBJ1-2, with 9 bases that match TRBD1. J lost 6 bases, V lost 5 bases, and 8 bases had no gene match. Per the germline V gene, CDR1 is SGHTS and CDR2 is YDEGEE. This CDR3 comprises 14 residues. The CDR3 protein is CASRPDRGGNGYTF. CDR3 in DNA: TGTGCCAGCAGGCCGGACAGGGGCGGGAATGGCTACACCTTC.

This clone was counted a few times. The chain employs TRBV19 and TRBJ1-2; weak D call: TRBD1 (5 bases). The CDR3 length is 13 residues. V lost 4 bases and J lost 3, with 9 bases in between. Germline V lookup: CDR1 LNHDA, CDR2 SQIVND (reference sequence). CDR3 protein: CASSRGDYYGYTF. CDR3 in DNA: TGTGCCAGTAGTAGGGGGGATTACTATGGCTACACCTTC.

This chain joins TRBV27 and TRBJ1-1; 7 nucleotides align to TRBD1. V trimming: 3 bases; J trimming: 3 bases; junction bases outside the gene matches: 7. The germline CDR1 and CDR2 sequences are MNHEY and SMNVEV (reference sequence). The CDR3 runs 15 residues. This CDR3 reads CASSLLGGVDTEAFF. The CDR3 coding sequence is TGTGCCAGCAGTTTGTTAGGGGGCGTGGACACTGAAGCTTTCTTT.